The rows below give T cell receptor beta chains drawn from one sample of a study of OX40 agonist ivuxolimab in advanced cancers. Produced via immunoSEQ multiplex PCR; TCRdb's table is partial and in-frame only. Of roughly 80,000 clones in the sample, around 86% were seen once. Here the sequenced sample was CD4+ or CD8+ T cells sorted from blood, taken in a trial of the OX40 agonist ivuxolimab. The receptors shown here come from an adult with an advanced solid tumor such as melanoma, head and neck, liver or kidney cancer. Each CDR3 is given with its conserved first and last residue. The D gene is left open where the match is weak. Part of the rows lack a size; the others show once, few, many or a class for expanded clones.

J gene | D gene | V gene | clone size | CDR3 DNA | CDR3 protein
TRBJ2-2 | . | TRBV29-1 | . | TGCAGCGTCAAGGACACCGGGGAGCTGTTTTTT | CSVKDTGELFF
TRBJ2-2 | TRBD1 | TRBV28 | . | TGTGCCACCGTATTACCAGGGGGCACCGGGGAGCTGTTTTTT | CATVLPGGTGELFF
TRBJ1-3 | TRBD1 | TRBV10-3 | . | TGTGCCATCAGTGGAACAGGGGCATCTGGAAACACCATATATTTT | CAISGTGASGNTIYF
TRBJ2-2 | . | TRBV18 | . | TGTGCCAGCTCACGCAGGGAGAGTGCCGGGGAGCTGTTTTTT | CASSRRESAGELFF
TRBJ2-5 | . | TRBV11-3 | . | TGTGCCAGCAGCCCGGACTACGGGCAAGAGACCCAGTACTTC | CASSPDYGQETQYF
TRBJ2-7 | TRBD2 | TRBV10-2 | . | TGCGCCAGCGGCGGCTTGACTAGCGAAGAGTACGAGCAGTACTTC | CASGGLTSEEYEQYF
TRBJ2-1 | . | TRBV9 | once | TGTGCCAGCAGCGTAGTACCGGCAGGGGACAATGAGCAGTTCTTC | CASSVVPAGDNEQFF
TRBJ2-1 | . | TRBV18 | once | TGTGCCAGCTCACCACCGAGGGGGAAGACCTACAATGAGCAGTTCTTC | CASSPPRGKTYNEQFF
TRBJ2-3 | TRBD2 | TRBV2 | . | TGTGCCAGCACCCTAGCGGGAGGTTACACAGATACGCAGTATTTT | CASTLAGGYTDTQYF
TRBJ1-1 | . | TRBV11-3 | . | TGTGCCAGCAGCCGAGAAACAAACACTGAAGCTTTCTTT | CASSRETNTEAFF
TRBJ1-2 | TRBD1 | TRBV11-2 | . | TGTGCCAGCAGCTTAGTGAGACAGGGGGCCTATGGCTACACCTTC | CASSLVRQGAYGYTF
TRBJ2-5 | . | TRBV11-2 | . | TGTGCCAGCAGCTCCGTAGGGGGGCCCGAGACCCAGTACTTC | CASSSVGGPETQYF
TRBJ2-3 | . | TRBV2 | . | TGTGCCAGCAGTGTTAAAGGTGATACGCAGTATTTT | CASSVKGDTQYF
TRBJ2-1 | TRBD1 | TRBV5-1 | . | TGCGCCAGCAGCGATGGGACAGGCCGCTACAATGAGCAGTTCTTC | CASSDGTGRYNEQFF
TRBJ1-1 | TRBD1 | TRBV28 | . | TGTGCGAGCAGGGGGCGTCCGGAAGCTTTCTTT | CASRGRPEAFF
TRBJ2-1 | TRBD2 | TRBV6-5 | . | TGTGCCAGCAGGACCTTGGGGGGGAGTTACAATGAGCAGTTCTTC | CASRTLGGSYNEQFF
TRBJ2-7 | . | TRBV10-1 | . | TGCGCCAGCAGGAGCTACGAGCAGTACTTC | CASRSYEQYF
TRBJ2-5 | TRBD1 | TRBV9 | . | TGTGCCAGCAGCGTAGGGGACAGGGGGTTGGAGGAGACCCAGTACTTC | CASSVGDRGLEETQYF
TRBJ2-3 | . | TRBV27 | . | TGTGCCAGCAGCCACTTAGATACGCAGTATTTT | CASSHLDTQYF
TRBJ2-7 | . | TRBV27 | . | TGTGCCAGCAGTTTATCGCCGGGAAGTTCCTACGAGCAGTACTTC | CASSLSPGSSYEQYF
TRBJ1-2 | TRBD1 | TRBV30 | . | TGTGCCTGGAGTGTACAGGGGCCCAGCAATGGCTACACCTTC | CAWSVQGPSNGYTF
TRBJ2-1 | . | TRBV5-1 | . | TGCGCCAGCAGCTTGGTAACCGGATCAAAAGGACTCCCGGATGAGCAGTTCTTC | CASSLVTGSKGLPDEQFF
TRBJ1-2 | . | TRBV5-1 | . | TGCGCCAGCAGCTTGAATCATAACTATGGCTACACCTTC | CASSLNHNYGYTF
TRBJ2-5 | . | TRBV7-9 | many | TGTGCCAGCAGCTCCGAAGAGACCCAGTACTTC | CASSSEETQYF
TRBJ2-7 | TRBD1 | TRBV19 | . | TGTGCCAGTAGTGCCGGGACAGGGGGAGCCTACGAGCAGTACTTC | CASSAGTGGAYEQYF
TRBJ2-7 | . | TRBV6-1 | . | TGTGCCAGCAGGGCGACAGGAACCTACGAGCAGTACTTC | CASRATGTYEQYF
TRBJ1-1 | . | TRBV7-2 | . | TGTGCCAGCAGCTTAGTTACATTGAACACTGAAGCTTTCTTT | CASSLVTLNTEAFF
TRBJ2-2 | TRBD1 | TRBV5-1 | . | TGCGCCAGCAGCCCTGGACAGGGGAGTAGGGAGCTGTTTTTT | CASSPGQGSRELFF
TRBJ2-1 | TRBD2 | TRBV19 | . | TGTGCCAATGAGCGGGAGTCATATGAGCAGTTCTTC | CANERESYEQFF
TRBJ2-1 | . | TRBV6-1 | . | TGTGCCAGCAGTGCAACGGGACCCTCCTACAATGAGCAGTTCTTC | CASSATGPSYNEQFF
TRBJ2-2 | . | TRBV7-2 | . | TGTGCCAGCAGCTTACAGGCGACCTCCACCGGGGAGCTGTTTTTT | CASSLQATSTGELFF
TRBJ1-4 | . | TRBV4-1 | few | TGCGCCAGCAGCCAAGGAGGGGCGGACGAAAAACTGTTTTTT | CASSQGGADEKLFF
TRBJ2-2 | TRBD2 | TRBV7-2 | . | TGTGCCAGCACCTCCTGGCGGGAGGGACGCACCGGGGAGCTGTTTTTT | CASTSWREGRTGELFF
TRBJ2-1 | TRBD1 | TRBV5-1 | few | TGCGCCAGCAGCGTACAGGGGTCCGGAAGGGATGAGCAGTTCTTC | CASSVQGSGRDEQFF
TRBJ2-2 | TRBD2 | TRBV19 | once | TGTGCCAGTAGTGCCAGACTAGCGGCGAACACCGGGGAGCTGTTTTTT | CASSARLAANTGELFF
TRBJ2-1 | TRBD2 | TRBV10-3 | . | TGTGCCATCAGCCGGACTAGCGGGGGGGCCCGGAACAATGAGCAGTTCTTC | CAISRTSGGARNNEQFF
TRBJ2-7 | . | TRBV28 | . | TGTGCCAGCAGCATAGGGAGCTACGAGCAGTACTTC | CASSIGSYEQYF
TRBJ2-5 | . | TRBV7-8 | . | TGTGCCAGCAGCCCGGGGGTGAACCAAGAGACCCAGTACTTC | CASSPGVNQETQYF
TRBJ2-1 | TRBD2 | TRBV2 | . | TGTGCCAGCAGTGATCCAGCGGGAGGGCTTGGACGCTCCTACAATGAGCAGTTCTTC | CASSDPAGGLGRSYNEQFF
TRBJ2-1 | . | TRBV6-4 | . | TGTGCCAGCAGTGACTCGTGGGGGACCTACAATGAGCAGTTCTTC | CASSDSWGTYNEQFF
TRBJ2-2 | . | TRBV7-6 | . | TGTGCCAGCAGCATAAGGACCGGGGAGCTGTTTTTT | CASSIRTGELFF
TRBJ2-5 | TRBD1 | TRBV10-3 | . | TGTGCCATCAGTGATCTGGACAGGGGGCGAGAGACCCAGTACTTC | CAISDLDRGRETQYF
TRBJ1-2 | TRBD1 | TRBV9 | few | TGTGCCAGCAGCGCACATACAGGGGCTGGCTACACCTTC | CASSAHTGAGYTF
TRBJ1-1 | . | TRBV5-4 | . | TGTGCCAGCAGCTTGAGGGGGACTGAAGCTTTCTTT | CASSLRGTEAFF
TRBJ2-2 | . | TRBV11-1 | . | TGTGCCAGCAGCTTAAGGTTTGACAGGCAGCTGTTTTTT | CASSLRFDRQLFF
TRBJ1-1 | . | TRBV6-5 | once | TGTGCCAGCAGGGCAACAGGGATGGAAGGCACTGAAGCTTTCTTT | CASRATGMEGTEAFF
TRBJ2-1 | TRBD1 | TRBV7-9 | . | TGTGCCAGCAGCCCCACAGGACAGGCGGAATCCTACAATGAGCAGTTCTTC | CASSPTGQAESYNEQFF
TRBJ1-2 | TRBD1 | TRBV27 | . | TGTGCCAGCACTTCCAGGCCCGGGACAGGGGGCCGAACCCTTGGCTACACCTTC | CASTSRPGTGGRTLGYTF
TRBJ1-2 | TRBD1 | TRBV7-2 | . | TGTGCCAGCAGCCTGGACAGGGACTATGGCTACACCTTC | CASSLDRDYGYTF
TRBJ2-6 | . | TRBV28 | . | TGTGCCAGCAGTTTACGGCAGACAGCTGGGGCCAACGTCCTGACTTTC | CASSLRQTAGANVLTF
TRBJ2-7 | . | TRBV5-4 | . | TGTGCCAGCAGCTTGGCCATCGGGTACGAGCAGTACTTC | CASSLAIGYEQYF
TRBJ1-2 | . | TRBV2 | . | TGTGCCAGCAGTGAAGTTCCTGGCGGAAGTATCAACTATGGCTACACCTTC | CASSEVPGGSINYGYTF
TRBJ1-3 | . | TRBV2 | . | TGTGCCAGCAGTGAAGCACGCACAGAAGGAAACACCATATATTTT | CASSEARTEGNTIYF
TRBJ2-3 | . | TRBV6-1 | . | TGTGCCAGCAGTGACCCGGGAATGGATACGCAGTATTTT | CASSDPGMDTQYF